This T cell receptor beta chain is drawn from a study of cytomegalovirus exposure and HLA in healthy donors. Overall study findings and caveats: Productive rates of about 90% or about 30% were seen for most TCR beta V segments in an earlier analysis. Reports credit the classifier with highly specific, highly sensitive diagnosis of cytomegalovirus status. V segments that were indistinguishable, TRBV6-2 and TRBV6-3 among them, were omitted from analysis.

Participants comprised healthy donors of bone marrow. Of note for this clone: The antigen remains undetermined.

This CDR3 region has 13 residues. Germline loops: CDR1 SGHVS, CDR2 FNYEAQ. The V segment lost 5 bases and the J segment 8 bases; nucleotides outside the gene matches: 6. Amplification used 60 Vbeta primers and 13 Jbeta primers. Produced via immunoSEQ multiplex PCR; TCRdb's table is partial and in-frame only. Among some 180,000 clones listed, over 65% were seen once. The chain links TRBV7-6 to TRBJ1-1; TRBD1 matches at 9 bases. The sample taken for sequencing was PBMCs. This clonotype was sampled from a man aged 18 to 35 in good health and CMV-seronegative. The CDR3 nucleotides read TGTGCCAGCAGCCCGGGACAGGGAGGGGAAGCTTTCTTT. This encodes CASSPGQGGEAFF.